The clone carrying this T cell receptor (beta chain) appeared a single time. Its cognate antigen is unknown. Treatment denoted: oral pan-JAK inhibitor, 5-10 mg twice daily. Alopecia areata patients provided lesional scalp punch biopsies and peripheral blood, both collected for the study. This entry is derived from a study of CD8+ T cells in alopecia areata. Study conclusions and caveats: Sequencing of scalp samples also includes resident alphabeta T cells from normal skin.

Sequencing used cDNA as its template, made by extracting RNA and reverse transcribing it. The data were produced by immunoSEQ multiplex PCR, yet TCRdb's version contains in-frame clones alone and is incomplete. The sample consists of 90,000 to 120,000 clones, less than 90% of them appearing once. The ends lost 2 bases at V and 2 bases at J; junction bases unmatched: 5. Germline lookup yields CDR1 MNHEY and CDR2 SVGAGI. The CDR3 is 16 residues long. The origin of this receptor is a human donor with alopecia areata. The sample was CD8+ T cells sorted from blood, taken at week 24, from a patient treated with tofacitinib. J is TRBJ2-3 and V is TRBV6-5; 9 bases align to TRBD2. CDR3: CASSYEGGGATDTQYF. Here the CDR3 DNA reads TGTGCCAGCAGTTACGAAGGCGGGGGGGCCACAGATACGCAGTATTTT.